The 29 T cell receptor beta chains below all came from one sample that was sequenced in a study of T cells in Graves' hyperthyroidism and ophthalmopathy. Amplification of TCR beta CDR3 regions was performed using RNA transcripts as template. The TCR CDR3 first-round RT-PCR relied on the HTBI primer set. A single record per CDR3 protein comes from TCRdb applying MiXCR to the multiplex PCR reads. In the table there are about 360,000 distinct CDR3 sequences, about 13% of which are singletons. Sequencing was performed on blood. These receptors all come from a man aged 25 to 40 with Graves' hyperthyroidism that later progressed to Graves' ophthalmopathy.

The chain employs TRBV10-3 and TRBJ2-3; either TRBD1 or TRBD2 may supply D (5 bases each). The CDR3 covers 12 residues. The ends were cut back, 3 bases at V and 5 bases at J, with 6 bases in the middle. Looked up from germline, CDR1 is ENHRY and CDR2 is SYGVKD. For the CDR3, the DNA is TGTGCCATCAGTGATGGGGGAGATACGCAGTATTTT. Its translation: CAISDGGDTQYF.

The chain has TRBV28 and TRBJ1-2; 8 bases agree with TRBD1. There are 16 residues in the CDR3. V lost 6 bases and J lost 3; bases outside the gene matches: 12. Germline V lookup: CDR1 MDHEN, CDR2 SYDVKM. Here the CDR3 DNA reads TGTGCCAGCAGAGACACCGGACAGGGTCTTTACTATGGCTACACCTTC. Its translation is CASRDTGQGLYYGYTF.

This clonotype was seen repeatedly, ten times or more. The rearrangement joins TRBV6-1 to TRBJ1-2; weak D call: TRBD1 (6 bases). Trimming removed 5 bases from V and 1 base from J, with 8 bases in between. The germline gives CDR1 MNHNS, CDR2 SASEGT. This CDR3 has 13 residues. CDR3 DNA sequence: TGTGCCAGCAGTCGGACAGATAACTATGGCTACACCTTC. Translated, it gives CASSRTDNYGYTF.

The chain is built from TRBV7-9 and TRBJ2-7; 7 bases map to TRBD1. V lost 10 bases, J lost 4 bases, and 7 bases stayed unmatched. The germline V gene has CDR1 SEHNR and CDR2 FQNEAQ (reference sequence). CDR3 length: 12 amino acids. The CDR3 DNA is TGTGCCATCCGGACAGGCCAATACGAGCAGTACTTC. Its translation is CAIRTGQYEQYF.

This clonotype was observed many times. This rearrangement joins TRBV7-8 to TRBJ1-3; D not resolved. Trimming cost V 0 bases and J 4 bases, with 10 bases left between them. The CDR3 is 15 amino acids. Germline loops: CDR1 SGHVS, CDR2 FQNEAQ. In DNA, the CDR3 is TGTGCCAGCAGCTTAGCGCCCGCGGACGGAAACACCATATATTTT. Its translation: CASSLAPADGNTIYF.

This rearrangement joins TRBV6-1 to TRBJ2-7; D not certain. The CDR3 is made up of 13 amino acids. Germline V gene lookup returns CDR1 MNHNS and CDR2 SASEGT. Trimming removed 4 bases from V and 3 bases from J, with 10 bases in between. The CDR3 spells CASSVLGFYEQYF. The DNA for the CDR3 is TGTGCCAGCAGTGTTCTGGGGTTCTACGAGCAGTACTTC.

Many counts were recorded for this clonotype. V gene TRBV20-1 combines with J gene TRBJ1-1, with TRBD1 matching over 8 bases. Germline V CDR1 and CDR2: DFQATT, SNEGSKA (reference sequence). The CDR3 extends over 12 amino acids. The CDR3, as DNA: TGCAGGGTAGGACAGGGCAACACTGAAGCTTTCTTT. It encodes CRVGQGNTEAFF.

Comment on this clonotype: A read error may be the cause here, since a much bigger clone is one base away. V and J are TRBV27 and TRBJ2-7; 7 bases are shared with TRBD1. Germline CDR1 and CDR2: MNHEY and SMNVEV (reference sequence). The CDR3 has 15 amino acids. J gave up 4 bases and V 3 bases, and 9 bases lay outside the gene matches. CDR3 sequence reads: CASSFIGGGMYEQYF. In nucleotides, the CDR3 is TGTGCCAGCAGTTTTATAGGGGGCGGCATGTACGAGCAGTACTTC.

This clonotype was detected many times. This chain joins TRBV20-1 and TRBJ2-7, with D possibly being TRBD1 or TRBD2 (5 bases each). Germline V gives CDR1 DFQATT, CDR2 SNEGSKA (reference sequence). The length of the CDR3 is 14 residues. Trimming left V 6 bases short and J 2 bases short, with 17 bases between. The chain's CDR3 is CSAQPGRGPYEQYF. The CDR3 DNA reads TGCAGTGCCCAGCCGGGACGAGGGCCCTACGAGCAGTACTTC.

This clonotype came up many times. The rearrangement joins TRBV24-1 to TRBJ1-2, with D possibly TRBD1 on 6 matching bases. Trimming pared 2 bases from V and 4 bases from J, leaving 16 bases between. CDR1 and CDR2 from the germline V gene are KGHDR and SFDVKD. CDR3 length equals 16 residues. CDR3 sequence reads: CATSDSAGELFYGYTF. The CDR3 nucleotides are TGTGCCACCAGTGATTCCGCAGGGGAATTATTCTATGGCTACACCTTC.

At least ten counts were recorded for this clonotype. The chain combines TRBV30 with TRBJ1-1; TRBD1 matches at 10 bases. CDR1 and CDR2 (germline): GTSNPN, SVGIG (reference sequence). J gave up 1 base and V 8 bases, and 4 bases lay outside the gene matches. This CDR3 is 13 amino acids long. This CDR3 is CAARDRGNTEAFF. The DNA for the CDR3 is TGTGCCGCAAGGGACAGGGGGAACACTGAAGCTTTCTTT.

The chain uses TRBV9 and TRBJ2-5, with 8 bases lining up with TRBD2. The V and J ends lost 0 bases and 3 bases, in that order; junction bases with no gene match: 1. This CDR3 is built from 14 residues. Germline CDR1 and CDR2: SGDLS and YYNGEE. This chain's CDR3 is CASSVETSEETQYF. The CDR3 DNA reads TGTGCCAGCAGCGTAGAGACTAGCGAAGAGACCCAGTACTTC. The full variable domain, its missing parts supplied by reference TRBV9 and TRBJ2-5, is DSGVTQTPKHLITATGQRVTLRCSPRSGDLSVYWYQQSLDQGLQFLIQYYNGEERAKGNILERFSAQQFPDLHSELNLSSLELGDSALYFCASSVETSEETQYFGPGTRLLVL.

This chain links TRBV9 with TRBJ2-1; D is possibly TRBD1 (5 bases). CDR1 SGDLS and CDR2 YYNGEE come from the germline V gene. The CDR3 totals 15 residues. V lost 3 bases to trimming and J lost 3 bases, with 13 bases between them. CDR3 coding DNA: TGTGCCAGCAGCGCAGGGCTCCCCAACTACAATGAGCAGTTCTTC. The encoded protein is CASSAGLPNYNEQFF. Full variable domain (outside the CDR3, taken from reference TRBV9 and TRBJ2-1): DSGVTQTPKHLITATGQRVTLRCSPRSGDLSVYWYQQSLDQGLQFLIQYYNGEERAKGNILERFSAQQFPDLHSELNLSSLELGDSALYFCASSAGLPNYNEQFFGPGTRLTVL.

The chain combines TRBV29-1 with TRBJ1-2; D perhaps matches TRBD1 (5 bases). CDR3 length: 13 residues. Trimming shortened V by 7 bases and J by 8 bases, and 20 bases separated the two germline ends. Looked up from germline, CDR1 is SQVTM and CDR2 is ANQGSEA. The CDR3 region is CSALPPGPSGYTF. The CDR3 nucleotides are TGCAGCGCCCTTCCCCCAGGGCCCTCGGGCTACACCTTC.

This clonotype was detected only a few times. This sequence joins TRBV5-1 and TRBJ1-6; D is ambiguous. With 4 bases removed from V and 0 bases from J, the gap between germline ends came to 17 bases. This CDR3 is 18 amino acids long. Germline V CDR1 and CDR2: SGHRS, YFSETQ. CDR3 sequence (DNA): TGCGCCAGCAGCATCCATAAACGACCCAGCTCCTATAATTCACCCCTCCACTTT. Its translation: CASSIHKRPSSYNSPLHF.

V usage is TRBV15 and J usage is TRBJ1-2; no clear D. The V and J ends lost 5 bases and 8 bases respectively, with 21 bases between them. The CDR3 has 15 amino acids. The germline gives CDR1 LNHNV, CDR2 YYDKDF (reference sequence). CDR3 sequence (DNA): TGTGCCACCAGCTCAGGACCCGCCTGGGGTGGGGGCTACACCTTC. It encodes CATSSGPAWGGGYTF.

This clonotype was detected only once. This could be a read error, since a much larger clone is one nucleotide away. Written as DNA, the CDR3 is TGTGCCAGCAGCCCACATTTACGGGACAGATACTACGAGCAGTACTTC. It is translated as CASSPHLRDRYYEQYF. The rearrangement links TRBV11-2 to TRBJ2-7; 7 bases align to TRBD1. This CDR3 has 16 residues. Germline assignment: CDR1 SGHAT and CDR2 FQNNGV. Trimming cost V 5 bases and J 3 bases; bases outside gene matches: 13.

This clonotype was detected ten times or more. This chain uses TRBV30 with TRBJ1-3; D gene unclear. The CDR3 totals 11 residues. Germline V gives CDR1 GTSNPN, CDR2 SVGIG (reference sequence). Trimming cost V 3 bases and J 6 bases, with 6 bases left between them. The CDR3 DNA follows: TGTGCCTGGAGAGTGGTAAACACCATATATTTT. Translation: CAWRVVNTIYF.

Ten or more counts support this clonotype. The chain carries TRBV6-1 and TRBJ1-5; TRBD1 agrees at 9 bases. Germline V gene data show CDR1 as MNHNS and CDR2 as SASEGT. The V segment lost 8 bases and the J segment 4 bases; nucleotides outside the gene matches: 0. CDR3 size: 12 residues. CDR3 loop: CASGTGNQPQHF. CDR3 DNA: TGTGCCAGCGGGACAGGGAATCAGCCCCAGCATTTT.

The chain links TRBV10-2 to TRBJ1-5; perhaps TRBD1 as D (5 bases). Germline V CDR1 and CDR2: WSHSY, SAAADI. This CDR3 comprises 13 residues. V dropped 5 bases and J dropped 7 bases, with 12 bases sitting between them. The DNA of the CDR3 is TGCGCCAGCAGTATAGAGGGGAGCCAGCCCCAGCATTTT. Amino acid sequence: CASSIEGSQPQHF.

This clonotype was picked up many times. This chain links TRBV7-9 with TRBJ2-2, with 13 positions matching TRBD2. CDR1 and CDR2 (germline): SEHNR, FQNEAQ (reference sequence). The CDR3 runs 15 residues. The V and J ends lost 6 bases and 6 bases, in that order; junction bases with no gene match: 4. The CDR3 bases are TGTGCCAGCAGTTGGACTAGCGGGGGAGCCGGGGAGCTGTTTTTT. Its protein product is CASSWTSGGAGELFF.

The chain is built from TRBV4-1 and TRBJ2-3; 11 bases agree with TRBD2. The germline CDR1 and CDR2 sequences are MGHRA and YSYEKL. The CDR3 runs 16 residues. Trimming removed 3 bases from V and 2 bases from J; junction bases left unmatched: 4. The CDR3 coding sequence is TGCGCCAGCAGCCACCTACTAGCGGGGGACACAGATACGCAGTATTTT. Protein: CASSHLLAGDTDTQYF.

Only a few counts were recorded for this clonotype. The genes are TRBV6-1 and TRBJ2-5; 9 nucleotides match TRBD1. V gave up 3 bases and J gave up 2 bases; unmatched junction bases: 4. In germline, CDR1 is MNHNS, CDR2 SASEGT. The CDR3 runs to 15 residues. This CDR3 is CASSEDRGLQETQYF. Here the CDR3 DNA reads TGTGCCAGCAGTGAGGACAGGGGCCTACAAGAGACCCAGTACTTC.

As regards this clonotype: Possible read error: a much larger clone is one base away. The chain combines TRBV6-2 or TRBV6-3 with TRBJ2-7; D ambiguous. The CDR3 length is 12 residues. Germline V CDR1 and CDR2: MNHEY, SVGEGT. The CDR3 reads CAGSPYIYEQYF. CDR3 sequence (DNA): TGTGCCGGCAGCCCCTACATTTACGAGCAGTACTTC.

The chain combines TRBV5-4 with TRBJ2-1; 8 nucleotides align to TRBD1. The junction had 6 bases not matched to a gene; V was cut back by 5 bases and J by 8 bases. Germline loops: CDR1 SGHNT, CDR2 YYREEE (reference sequence). There are 13 residues in the CDR3. The CDR3 protein is CASRSDRGDEQFF. The CDR3 DNA reads as TGTGCCAGCAGATCTGACAGGGGCGATGAGCAGTTCTTC.

This clonotype was observed at least ten times. This sequence joins TRBV20-1 and TRBJ1-1; a possible D gene is TRBD1 (5 bases). Trimming pared 6 bases from V and 4 bases from J, leaving 21 bases between. There are 15 residues in the CDR3. Germline V gene sequence: CDR1 DFQATT, CDR2 SNEGSKA (reference sequence). The CDR3 protein is CSANVRDRGSTEAFF. CDR3 nucleotide sequence: TGCAGTGCCAACGTCCGGGACCGGGGCAGCACTGAAGCTTTCTTT.

This clonotype was detected only a few times. The chain uses TRBV6-1 and TRBJ2-7, with D unresolved. Trimming pared 4 bases from V and 4 bases from J, leaving 8 bases between. The CDR3 covers 12 residues. Germline CDR1 reads MNHNS; CDR2 reads SASEGT. The CDR3 bases are TGTGCCAGCAGTGGCCGTTGGTACGAGCAGTACTTC. Amino acids: CASSGRWYEQYF.

There are many counts of this clonotype. The chain has TRBV12-3 or TRBV12-4 and TRBJ2-3; 10 bases are shared with TRBD2. The J segment lost 2 bases and the V segment lost 7 bases, leaving 6 bases of the junction unmatched. This CDR3 has 15 residues. The CDR3 sequence: CASTPSGGATDTQYF. The CDR3 DNA follows: TGTGCCAGCACCCCGAGCGGGGGGGCCACAGATACGCAGTATTTT.

In its sample, this clonotype was seen many times. The rearrangement links TRBV20-1 to TRBJ2-5; tentative D call: TRBD1 (6 bases). The CDR3 has 14 residues. Germline V gives CDR1 DFQATT, CDR2 SNEGSKA (reference sequence). Trimming took off 3 bases at V and 0 bases at J, with 11 bases between the two ends. CDR3 nucleotides: TGCAGTGCTAGTCGAGGGGGATACCAAGAGACCCAGTACTTC. It specifies CSASRGGYQETQYF.